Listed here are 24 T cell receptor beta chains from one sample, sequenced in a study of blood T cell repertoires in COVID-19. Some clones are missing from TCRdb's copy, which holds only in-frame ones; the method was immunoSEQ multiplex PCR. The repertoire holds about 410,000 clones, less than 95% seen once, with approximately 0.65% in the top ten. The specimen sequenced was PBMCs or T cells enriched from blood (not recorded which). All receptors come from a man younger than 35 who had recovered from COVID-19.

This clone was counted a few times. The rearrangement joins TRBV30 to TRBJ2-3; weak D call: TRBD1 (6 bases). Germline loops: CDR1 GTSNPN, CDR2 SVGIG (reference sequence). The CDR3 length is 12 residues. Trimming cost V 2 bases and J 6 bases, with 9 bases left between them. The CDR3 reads CAWSSGADTQYF. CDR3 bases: TGTGCCTGGAGTTCAGGGGCGGATACGCAGTATTTT.

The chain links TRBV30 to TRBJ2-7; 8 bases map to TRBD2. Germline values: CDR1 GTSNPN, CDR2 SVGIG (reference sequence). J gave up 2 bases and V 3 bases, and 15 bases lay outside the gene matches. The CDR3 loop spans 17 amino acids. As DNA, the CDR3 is TGTGCCTGGAGGAGGGGGGGACTAGGGAGAAACACCTACGAGCAGTACTTC. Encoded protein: CAWRRGGLGRNTYEQYF.

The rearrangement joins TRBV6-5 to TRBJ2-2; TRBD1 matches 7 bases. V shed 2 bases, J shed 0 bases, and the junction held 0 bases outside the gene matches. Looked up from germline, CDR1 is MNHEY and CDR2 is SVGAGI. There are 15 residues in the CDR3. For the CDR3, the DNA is TGTGCCAGCAGTTACGACAGGGCGAACACCGGGGAGCTGTTTTTT. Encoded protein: CASSYDRANTGELFF.

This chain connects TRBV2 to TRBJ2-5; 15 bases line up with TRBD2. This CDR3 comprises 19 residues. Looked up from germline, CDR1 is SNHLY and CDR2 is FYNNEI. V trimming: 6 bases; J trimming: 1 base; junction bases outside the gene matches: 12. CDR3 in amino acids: CASSGPGLAGGRPQETQYF. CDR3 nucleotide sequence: TGTGCCAGCAGCGGTCCGGGACTAGCGGGAGGACGACCCCAAGAGACCCAGTACTTC.

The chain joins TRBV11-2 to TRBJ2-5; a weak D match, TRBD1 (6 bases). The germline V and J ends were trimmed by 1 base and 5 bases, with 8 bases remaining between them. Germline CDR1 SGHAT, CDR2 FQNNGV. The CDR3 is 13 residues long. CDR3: CASSLGQGETQYF. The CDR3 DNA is TGTGCCAGCAGCTTAGGTCAGGGGGAGACCCAGTACTTC.

The CDR3 sequence is CASSLVTSGSDTQYF. As DNA, the CDR3 is TGTGCCAGCAGTTTGGTGACTAGCGGTTCAGATACGCAGTATTTT. The rearrangement uses TRBV6-2 or TRBV6-3 and TRBJ2-3; 9 bases are a match to TRBD2. With V trimmed by 4 bases and J by 4 bases, 6 bases remained unmatched. This CDR3 region has 15 residues. Germline CDR1 and CDR2: MNHEY and SVGEGT.

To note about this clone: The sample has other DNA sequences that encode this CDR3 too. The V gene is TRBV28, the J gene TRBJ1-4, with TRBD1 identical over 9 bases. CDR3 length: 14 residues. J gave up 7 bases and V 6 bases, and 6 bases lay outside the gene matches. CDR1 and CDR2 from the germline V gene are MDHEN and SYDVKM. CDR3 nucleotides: TGTGCCAGCAGCTTAACAGGGGGCGGTGAAAAACTGTTTTTT. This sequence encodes CASSLTGGGEKLFF.

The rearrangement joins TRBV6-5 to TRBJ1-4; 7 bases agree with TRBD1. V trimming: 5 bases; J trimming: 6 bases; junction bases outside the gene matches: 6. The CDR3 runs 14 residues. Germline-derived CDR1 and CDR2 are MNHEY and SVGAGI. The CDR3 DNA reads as TGTGCCAGCAGTAACAGGGGTTCCGATGAAAAACTGTTTTTT. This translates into CASSNRGSDEKLFF.

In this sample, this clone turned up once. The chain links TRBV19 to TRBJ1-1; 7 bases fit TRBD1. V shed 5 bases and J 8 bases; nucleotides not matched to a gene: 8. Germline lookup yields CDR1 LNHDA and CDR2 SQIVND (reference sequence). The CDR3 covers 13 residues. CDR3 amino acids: CASSLTGALEAFF. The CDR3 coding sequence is TGTGCCAGTAGTCTTACAGGGGCCCTGGAAGCTTTCTTT.

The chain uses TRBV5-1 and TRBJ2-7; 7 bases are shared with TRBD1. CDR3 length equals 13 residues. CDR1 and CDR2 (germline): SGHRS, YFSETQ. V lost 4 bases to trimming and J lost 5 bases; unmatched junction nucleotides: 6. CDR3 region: CASSADRVHEQYF. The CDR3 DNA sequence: TGCGCCAGCAGCGCCGACAGGGTCCACGAGCAGTACTTC.

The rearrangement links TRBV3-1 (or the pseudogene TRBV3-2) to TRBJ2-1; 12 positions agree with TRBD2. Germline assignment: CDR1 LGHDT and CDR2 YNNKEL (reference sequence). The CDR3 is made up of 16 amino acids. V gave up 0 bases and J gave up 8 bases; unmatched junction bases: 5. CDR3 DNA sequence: TGTGCCAGCAGCCAAGATCCTAGCGGGGGGGCCGATGAGCAGTTCTTC. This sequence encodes CASSQDPSGGADEQFF.

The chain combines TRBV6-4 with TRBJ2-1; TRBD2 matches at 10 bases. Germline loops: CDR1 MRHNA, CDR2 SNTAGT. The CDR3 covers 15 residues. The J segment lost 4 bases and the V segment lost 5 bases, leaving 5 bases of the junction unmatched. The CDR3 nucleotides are TGTGCCAGCAGTTTAGCGGGAGGTCCTTACAATGAGCAGTTCTTC. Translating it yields CASSLAGGPYNEQFF.

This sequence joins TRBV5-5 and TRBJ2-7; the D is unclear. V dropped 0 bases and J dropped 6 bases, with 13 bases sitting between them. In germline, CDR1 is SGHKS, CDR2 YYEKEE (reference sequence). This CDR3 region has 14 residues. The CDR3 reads CASSLVGILSEQYF. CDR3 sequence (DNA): TGTGCCAGCAGCTTGGTGGGCATTCTGAGCGAGCAGTACTTC. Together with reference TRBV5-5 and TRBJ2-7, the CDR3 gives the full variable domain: DAGVTQSPTHLIKTRGQQVTLRCSPISGHKSVSWYQQVLGQGPQFIFQYYEKEERGRGNFPDRFSARQFPNYSSELNVNALLLGDSALYLCASSLVGILSEQYFGPGTRLTVT.

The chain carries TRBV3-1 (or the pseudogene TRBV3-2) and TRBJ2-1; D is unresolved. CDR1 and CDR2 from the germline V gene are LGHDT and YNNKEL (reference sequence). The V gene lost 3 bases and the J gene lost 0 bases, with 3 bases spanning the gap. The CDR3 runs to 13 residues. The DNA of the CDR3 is TGTGCCAGCAGCCAGAGCTCCTACAATGAGCAGTTCTTC. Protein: CASSQSSYNEQFF.

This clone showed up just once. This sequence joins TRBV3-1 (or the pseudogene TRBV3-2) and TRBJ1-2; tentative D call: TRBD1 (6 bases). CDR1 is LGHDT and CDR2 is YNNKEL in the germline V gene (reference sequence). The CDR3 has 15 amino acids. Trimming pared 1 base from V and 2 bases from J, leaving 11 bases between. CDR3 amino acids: CASSQATGSNYGYTF. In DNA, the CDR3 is TGTGCCAGCAGCCAAGCGACAGGTTCAAACTATGGCTACACCTTC.

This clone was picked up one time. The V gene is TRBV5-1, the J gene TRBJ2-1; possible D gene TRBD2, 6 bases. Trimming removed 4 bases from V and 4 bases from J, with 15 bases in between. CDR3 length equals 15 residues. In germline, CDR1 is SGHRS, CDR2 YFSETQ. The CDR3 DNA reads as TGCGCCAGCAGCCAGGAGGGACGCGGTTACAATGAGCAGTTCTTC. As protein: CASSQEGRGYNEQFF.

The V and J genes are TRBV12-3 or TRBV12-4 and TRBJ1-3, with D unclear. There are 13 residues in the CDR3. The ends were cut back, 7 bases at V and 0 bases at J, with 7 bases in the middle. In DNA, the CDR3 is TGTGCCAGCAACAGTAACTCTGGAAACACCATATATTTT. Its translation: CASNSNSGNTIYF.

The CDR3 bases are TGTGCCAGCAGCTTAAGATCCTACAGGACAGGGGAGACCCAGTACTTC. It specifies CASSLRSYRTGETQYF. The chain joins TRBV11-1 to TRBJ2-5; 8 bases fit TRBD1. The CDR3 extends over 16 amino acids. In germline, CDR1 is SGHAT, CDR2 FQDESV (reference sequence). V shed 2 bases, J shed 5 bases, and the junction held 10 bases outside the gene matches.

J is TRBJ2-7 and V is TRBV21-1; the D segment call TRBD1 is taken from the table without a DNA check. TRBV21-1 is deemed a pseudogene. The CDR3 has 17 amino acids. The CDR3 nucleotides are TGTGCCAGCAGCAAAGCGCCGACCGGGACAGGGACGTACGAGCAGTACTTC. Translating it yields CASSKAPTGTGTYEQYF.

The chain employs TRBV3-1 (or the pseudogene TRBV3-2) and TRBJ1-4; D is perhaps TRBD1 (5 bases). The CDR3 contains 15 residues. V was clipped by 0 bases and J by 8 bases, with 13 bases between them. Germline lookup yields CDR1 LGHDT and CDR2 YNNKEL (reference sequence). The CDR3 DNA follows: TGTGCCAGCAGCCAAGAGCAGGGTATTTACGAAAAACTGTTTTTT. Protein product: CASSQEQGIYEKLFF.

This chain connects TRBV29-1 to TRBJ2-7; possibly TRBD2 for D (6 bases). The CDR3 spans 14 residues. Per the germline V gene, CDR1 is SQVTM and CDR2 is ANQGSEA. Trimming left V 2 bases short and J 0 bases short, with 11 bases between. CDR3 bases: TGCAGCGTTGAATTGGGACTCCACTCCTACGAGCAGTACTTC. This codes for CSVELGLHSYEQYF.

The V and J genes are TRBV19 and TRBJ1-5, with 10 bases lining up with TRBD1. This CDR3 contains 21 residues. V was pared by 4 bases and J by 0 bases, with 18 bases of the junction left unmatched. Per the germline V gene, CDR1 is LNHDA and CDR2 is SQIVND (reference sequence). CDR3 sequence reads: CASSRQGTGALMTYSNQPQHF. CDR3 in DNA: TGTGCCAGTAGTAGACAGGGGACAGGGGCCCTGATGACCTATAGCAATCAGCCCCAGCATTTT.

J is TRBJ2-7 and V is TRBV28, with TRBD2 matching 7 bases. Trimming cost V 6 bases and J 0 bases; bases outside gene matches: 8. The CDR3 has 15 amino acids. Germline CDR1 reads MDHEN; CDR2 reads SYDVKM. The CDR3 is CASRGGDRFSYEQYF. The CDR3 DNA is TGTGCCAGCAGGGGGGGGGACCGTTTCTCCTACGAGCAGTACTTC.

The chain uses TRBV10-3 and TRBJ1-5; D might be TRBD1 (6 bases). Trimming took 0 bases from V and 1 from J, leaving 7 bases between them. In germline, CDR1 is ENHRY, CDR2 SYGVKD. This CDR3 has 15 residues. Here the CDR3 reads CAISESQGSNQPQHF. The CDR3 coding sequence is TGTGCCATCAGTGAGTCCCAGGGGAGCAATCAGCCCCAGCATTTT.